These 2 T cell receptor beta chains came from one sample sequenced in a study of blood T cell repertoires in COVID-19. The table came from immunoSEQ multiplex PCR; TCRdb's copy has only in-frame clones and leaves some out. The sample has some 100,000 clones, roughly 80% seen once. The specimen was peripheral blood. Receptor source: a woman aged 60 to 75 with acute or convalescent COVID-19.

This clone appeared once. The V gene is TRBV10-3, the J gene TRBJ2-1; TRBD2 matches 9 bases. V lost 0 bases to trimming and J lost 0 bases; unmatched junction nucleotides: 6. The CDR3 has 18 residues. The V gene's germline CDR1 is ENHRY and CDR2 SYGVKD. CDR3 DNA: TGTGCCATCAGTGAGTCAGGAGCGGGGGGCCGCTCCTACAATGAGCAGTTCTTC. This encodes CAISESGAGGRSYNEQFF.

The chain recombines TRBV12-3 or TRBV12-4 with TRBJ2-5; D is uncertain. The CDR3 consists of 11 residues. Trimming left V 4 bases short and J 2 bases short, with 2 bases between. The CDR3 loop reads CASSSQETQYF. The CDR3 DNA sequence: TGTGCCAGCAGTTCTCAAGAGACCCAGTACTTC.